This T cell receptor (beta chain) derives from a study of T cell responses to AZD1222 COVID-19 vaccine. This CDR3 is 13 amino acids long. Trimming pared 4 bases from V and 5 bases from J, leaving 9 bases between. Germline V gene lookup returns CDR1 KGHDR and CDR2 SFDVKD. Sequenced by immunoSEQ multiplex PCR; TCRdb stores in-frame clones only, minus some. The data hold around 140,000 clones, with more than 85% observed a single time. The material sequenced was peripheral blood, taken on day 0 of MenACWY control vaccination. This sequence originates from an adult in good health. The chain carries TRBV24-1 and TRBJ2-3; no clear D gene. CDR3 region: CATSEPPLDTQYF. CDR3 sequence (DNA): TGTGCCACCAGTGAACCTCCACTAGATACGCAGTATTTT.